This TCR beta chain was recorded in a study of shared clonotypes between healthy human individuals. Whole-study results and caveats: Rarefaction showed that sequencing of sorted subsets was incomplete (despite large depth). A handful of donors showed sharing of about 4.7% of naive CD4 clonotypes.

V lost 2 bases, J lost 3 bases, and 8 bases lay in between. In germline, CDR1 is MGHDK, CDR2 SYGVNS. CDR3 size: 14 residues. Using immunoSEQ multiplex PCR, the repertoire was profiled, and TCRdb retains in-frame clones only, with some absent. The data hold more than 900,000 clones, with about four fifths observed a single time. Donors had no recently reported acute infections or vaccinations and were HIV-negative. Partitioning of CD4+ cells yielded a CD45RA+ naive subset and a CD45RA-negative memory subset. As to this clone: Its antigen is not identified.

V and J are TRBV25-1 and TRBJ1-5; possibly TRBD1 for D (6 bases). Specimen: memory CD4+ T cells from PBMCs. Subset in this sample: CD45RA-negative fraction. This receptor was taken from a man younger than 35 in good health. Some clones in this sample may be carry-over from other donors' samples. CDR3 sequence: CASSEGTYNQPQHF. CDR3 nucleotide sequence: TGTGCCAGCAGTGAAGGGACATACAATCAGCCCCAGCATTTT.